This TCR beta chain emerged from a study of technical replicates of blood from a few donors. Trimming took 8 bases from V and 6 from J; bases not matched to a gene: 9. The germline CDR1 and CDR2 sequences are SNHLY and FYNNEI. CDR3 length: 13 amino acids. Repertoires were generated with immunoSEQ multiplex PCR, while TCRdb's copy carries only in-frame clones and drops some. The sample comprises approximately 97,000 clones, roughly 95% of which are singletons, and almost 0.35% rests with the top ten. What was sequenced was T cells isolated from PBMCs. The source of this sequence is a human donor in good health. The gene calls are TRBV2 and TRBJ2-7; 8 nucleotides match TRBD1. Here the CDR3 reads CASARGRQIEQYF. Written as DNA, the CDR3 is TGTGCCAGCGCCAGGGGGCGCCAGATCGAGCAGTACTTC. The variable domain in full, with the rest retrieved from reference TRBV2 and TRBJ2-7, is EPEVTQTPSHQVTQMGQEVILRCVPISNHLYFYWYRQILGQKVEFLVSFYNNEISEKSEIFDDQFSVERPDGSNFTLKIRSTKLEDSAMYFCASARGRQIEQYFGPGTRLTVT.